This TCR beta chain is from a study of Ad26.COV2.S vaccination and SARS-CoV-2 variants. The table lists this clone with a count of one. Only in-frame clones appear in the TCRdb table, and some are missing; sequencing was by immunoSEQ multiplex PCR. This sample has about 320,000 clones; around four fifths occur once, and the top ten carry about 2.1%. Treatment noted: around 19 received Ad26.COV2.S at low or high dose, single or two shots; five or six received placebo; per-sample allocation not given. The samples were gathered on day 63 after the first injection of vaccine or placebo. Germline CDR1 is SGDLS and CDR2 is YYNGEE. The V gene lost 4 bases and the J gene lost 0 bases, with 14 bases spanning the gap. There are 17 residues in the CDR3.

The rearrangement uses TRBV9 and TRBJ2-6, with D perhaps matching TRBD2 (5 bases). The clonotype comes from a person aged 18 to 59 who received the Ad26.COV2.S COVID-19 vaccine or a placebo. This sample comprised peripheral blood, obtained in a trial of Ad26.COV2.S vaccine versus placebo. The CDR3 coding sequence is TGTGCCAGCAGCTACCGGAGCGGTTCCTCTGGGGCCAACGTCCTGACTTTC. This codes for CASSYRSGSSGANVLTF.